This T cell receptor beta chain derives from a study of blood T cells in healthy people across ages. General study findings and limits: TCR beta diversity, measured per million T cells, fell in a roughly linear way with age. Conclusively comparing naive with antigen-experienced cells was impossible with unsorted PBMCs.

Donation came from healthy Caucasian individuals in Russia who were aged about 6 to 95. As regards this clonotype: Its antigen is unidentified.

The second PCR ran about 6 to 12 cycles with a sample-barcoded 5' primer and J-beta primers. TCRdb ran MiXCR on the 5' RACE reads and lists one entry per CDR3 protein. Seen here are over 1,300,000 distinct CDR3 sequences, around 55% observed once, and the top ten hold 6.5% to 8.5%. The CDR3 covers 13 residues. CDR1 and CDR2 from the germline V gene are DFQATT and SNEGSKA (reference sequence). V was shortened by 3 bases and J by 2 bases, with 11 bases between the two germline ends. This sequence joins TRBV20-1 and TRBJ2-7, with D maybe TRBD1 (5 bases). This sequence was found in a young man in good health. The sequencing sample was made of blood. This CDR3 is CSASPRVPYEQYF. For the CDR3, the DNA is TGCAGTGCTAGCCCCAGGGTCCCCTACGAGCAGTACTTC.